The 15 T cell receptor beta chains reported below all come from one sample, sequenced in a study of T-cell memory formation after mild COVID-19. Via MiXCR, TCRdb re-called the 5' RACE reads, giving one row per CDR3 protein. The data show more than 300,000 distinct CDR3 sequences, 13% to 15% seen once. The specimen was PBMCs or a T cell subset sorted from them (not recorded which). The origin of the receptors is a man aged 18 to 35 who had mild COVID-19 (a few samples of this study predate the infection). Cell type and time point are not known.

The count of this clonotype is one. The rearrangement uses TRBV7-9 and TRBJ1-5; perhaps TRBD1 as D (5 bases). V lost 4 bases to trimming and J lost 5 bases, with 15 bases between them. CDR3 length: 15 amino acids. Germline V gene sequence: CDR1 SEHNR, CDR2 FQNEAQ (reference sequence). The CDR3 reads CASSSDLRGDQPQHF. CDR3 nucleotides: TGTGCCAGCAGCTCAGACCTTAGGGGAGATCAGCCCCAGCATTTT.

The chain joins TRBV7-3 to TRBJ2-1; D is unclear. The V end was cut by 2 bases, the J end by 7 bases, with 9 bases between. The germline CDR1 and CDR2 sequences are SGHTA and FQGTGA. The CDR3 spans 13 residues. CDR3 DNA sequence: TGTGCCAGCAGCTTAGGGAAAGGGAATGAGCAGTTCTTC. As protein: CASSLGKGNEQFF.

This clonotype showed up just a few times. The CDR3, as DNA: TGTGCCAGCAGCCGTAGACTAGCGGGGATGAACACCGGGGAGCTGTTTTTT. Protein product: CASSRRLAGMNTGELFF. The V gene is TRBV4-2, the J gene TRBJ2-2; 11 nucleotides match TRBD2. The V segment lost 4 bases and the J segment 1 base; nucleotides outside the gene matches: 5. The length of the CDR3 is 17 residues. Germline values: CDR1 LGHNA, CDR2 YNFKEQ.

V and J are TRBV19 and TRBJ2-2; D tentatively reads TRBD1 or TRBD2 (5 bases each). The germline V and J ends were trimmed by 7 bases and 2 bases, with 14 bases remaining between them. Germline lookup yields CDR1 LNHDA and CDR2 SQIVND (reference sequence). This CDR3 region has 15 residues. CDR3 residues: CASKRIRDNTGELFF. The CDR3 bases are TGTGCCAGTAAGCGGATCAGGGATAACACCGGGGAGCTGTTTTTT.

This clonotype was counted ten times or more. V and J are TRBV4-1 and TRBJ2-5; D not certain. The V end was cut by 1 base, the J end by 2 bases, with 26 bases between. This CDR3 is built from 20 residues. Germline V lookup: CDR1 MGHRA, CDR2 YSYEKL. CDR3 amino acids: CASSQGTLGWRQLVQETQYF. DNA of the CDR3: TGCGCCAGCAGCCAAGGGACCCTGGGCTGGCGGCAACTCGTTCAAGAGACCCAGTACTTC.

The chain carries TRBV5-1 and TRBJ2-1; no clear D. From germline, CDR1 is SGHRS and CDR2 YFSETQ. Trimming shortened V by 4 bases and J by 10 bases, and 15 bases separated the two germline ends. The CDR3 spans 13 residues. The CDR3 region has the DNA TGCGCCAGCAGCGCCTTCGGCCGGCCGGAGCAGTTCTTC. Translation: CASSAFGRPEQFF.

On this clonotype itself: No DNA is shown, since the ends of the CDR3 on it are uncertain; the CDR3 is the one TCRdb lists. The rearrangement links TRBV7-5 to TRBJ2-7; the table assigns TRBD1, which was not confirmed against the DNA. TRBV7-5 is listed as a pseudogene. The CDR3 is 17 residues long, ends included. The CDR3 loop is CISVPARTGGVRYEQYV.

The J gene is TRBJ2-3, the V gene TRBV24-1; 7 bases map to TRBD2. CDR1 is KGHDR, CDR2 SFDVKD, per germline. With 4 bases clipped from V and 0 bases from J, the junction kept 9 bases outside the gene matches. The CDR3 sequence is 17 residues long. DNA for the CDR3: TGTGCCACCAGTGACCCCACCTTGGGGGGGAGCACAGATACGCAGTATTTT. It codes for CATSDPTLGGSTDTQYF.

The rearrangement uses TRBV3-1 and TRBJ1-2; no firm D call. The CDR3 covers 13 residues. Trimming took 4 bases from V and 7 from J, leaving 13 bases between them. CDR1 and CDR2 from the germline V gene are LGHDT and YNNKEL (reference sequence). CDR3 sequence (DNA): TGTGCCAGCAGCCCAGGACTCCCGCCTGGCTACACCTTC. Residues: CASSPGLPPGYTF.

The sample holds a few counts of this clonotype. J is TRBJ1-2 and V is TRBV12-3 or TRBV12-4; 7 bases map to TRBD1. Germline trimming cut 6 bases from V and 4 bases from J; bases unmatched to any gene: 8. The CDR3 spans 14 residues. The CDR3 region is CASSPTGTAYGYTF. The DNA for the CDR3 is TGTGCCAGCAGCCCCACCGGGACAGCCTATGGCTACACCTTC.

Ten or more counts support this clonotype. V gene TRBV5-1 combines with J gene TRBJ2-3; possible D gene TRBD1, 5 bases. The CDR3 contains 14 residues. The ends were cut back, 3 bases at V and 2 bases at J, with 10 bases in the middle. Germline V CDR1 and CDR2: SGHRS, YFSETQ. The CDR3 DNA sequence: TGCGCCAGCAGCTCCGACAGTGTCACAGATACGCAGTATTTT. It yields the protein CASSSDSVTDTQYF. Full variable domain (rest looked up from reference TRBV5-1 and TRBJ2-3): KAGVTQTPRYLIKTRGQQVTLSCSPISGHRSVSWYQQTPGQGLQFLFEYFSETQRNKGNFPGRFSGRQFSNSRSEMNVSTLELGDSALYLCASSSDSVTDTQYFGPGTRLTVL.

The gene calls are TRBV27 and TRBJ1-2; D call uncertain. Germline V CDR1 and CDR2: MNHEY, SMNVEV (reference sequence). This CDR3 is built from 15 residues. V lost 1 base, J lost 2 bases, and 11 bases lay in between. The chain's CDR3 is CASSLWGRSNYGYTF. The CDR3 DNA sequence: TGTGCCAGCAGTTTATGGGGAAGGTCGAACTATGGCTACACCTTC.

V is TRBV6-1 and J is TRBJ2-7; D is possibly TRBD1 (6 bases). Germline CDR1 MNHNS, CDR2 SASEGT. Between the trimmed V and J ends, which lost 1 base and 3 bases, there was a span of 13 bases. This CDR3 spans 15 amino acids. CDR3 loop: CASSEGVVRGYEQYF. In nucleotides, the CDR3 is TGTGCCAGCAGTGAAGGGGTGGTCAGGGGCTACGAGCAGTACTTC.

The V gene is TRBV2, the J gene TRBJ1-2, with a tentative D call TRBD1 (5 bases). Germline V gene lookup returns CDR1 SNHLY and CDR2 FYNNEI. Trimming removed 7 bases at V and 4 bases at J, with 16 bases between. The CDR3 covers 14 residues. The DNA for the CDR3 is TGTGCCAGCATCCCGCCCGACGGGGGCTATGGCTACACCTTC. Protein product: CASIPPDGGYGYTF.

This clonotype was detected a few times. The chain employs TRBV5-1 and TRBJ2-7, with D maybe TRBD1 (8 bases). CDR3 size: 16 residues. Germline CDR1 SGHRS, CDR2 YFSETQ. V was pared by 4 bases and J by 1 base, with 18 bases between. DNA of the CDR3: TGCGCCAGCAGCGTGGGAGGGACAGGTCCTTCCTACGAGCAGTACTTC. Its translation is CASSVGGTGPSYEQYF.